What follows are 27 T cell receptor beta chains derived from one specimen sequenced in a study of shared clonotypes between healthy human individuals. Assay: immunoSEQ multiplex PCR; the TCRdb copy retains only in-frame clones and omits some. This sample yields millions of clones, of which 90% to 95% are seen a single time; over 0.12% belongs to the top ten. Sequenced sample: naive CD4+ T cells sorted from blood. Stated subset: CD45RA+ positively selected. Receptors originate from a man between 18 and 29 years old in good health.

The genes are TRBV4-2 and TRBJ1-6, with D perhaps matching TRBD1 (5 bases). V lost 5 bases to trimming and J lost 0 bases, with 11 bases between them. This CDR3 region has 16 residues. From germline, CDR1 is LGHNA and CDR2 YNFKEQ. CDR3: CASSGARSSYNSPLHF. The CDR3 DNA is TGTGCCAGCAGCGGGGCGCGAAGCTCCTATAATTCACCCCTCCACTTT.

CDR3 sequence (DNA): TGTGCCAGCAGCTTTGACAGGAACTCTGGGGCCAACGTCCTGACTTTC. Protein product: CASSFDRNSGANVLTF. V gene TRBV11-2 combines with J gene TRBJ2-6; a possible D gene is TRBD1 (6 bases). Per the germline V gene, CDR1 is SGHAT and CDR2 is FQNNGV. Trimming removed 3 bases at V and 0 bases at J, with 9 bases between. This CDR3 spans 16 amino acids.

The chain joins TRBV5-1 to TRBJ2-3; the D gene is possibly TRBD1 (6 bases). The CDR3 runs 14 residues. V was clipped by 1 base and J by 4 bases, with 10 bases between them. Germline lookup yields CDR1 SGHRS and CDR2 YFSETQ. CDR3 amino acids: CASSLRTASDTQYF. The CDR3 DNA follows: TGCGCCAGCAGCTTGCGGACAGCCTCAGATACGCAGTATTTT.

The genes are TRBV20-1 and TRBJ2-5; D assignment may be TRBD1 or TRBD2 (5 bases each). The germline gives CDR1 DFQATT, CDR2 SNEGSKA (reference sequence). The CDR3 is made up of 11 amino acids. Trimming took off 7 bases at V and 4 bases at J, with 10 bases between the two ends. Written as DNA, the CDR3 is TGCAGTGGGTCTGGGACAGAGACCCAGTACTTC. Translation: CSGSGTETQYF.

The V call is TRBV25-1, the J call TRBJ2-5, with D possibly being TRBD1 (5 bases). With 3 bases removed from V and 5 bases from J, the gap between germline ends came to 19 bases. The CDR3 runs 16 residues. The germline V gene has CDR1 MGHDK and CDR2 SYGVNS. The CDR3 DNA is TGTGCCAGCAGTGATTTGAGCAGGGAATTAGGGGAGACCCAGTACTTC. Protein sequence: CASSDLSRELGETQYF.

In this sample, this clone turned up once. The chain uses TRBV28 and TRBJ2-1; 7 nucleotides align to TRBD1. Germline loops: CDR1 MDHEN, CDR2 SYDVKM. This CDR3 is built from 14 residues. Trimming removed 6 bases from V and 6 bases from J; junction bases left unmatched: 8. As DNA, the CDR3 is TGTGCCAGCAGCTTAGACAGGGTACCCAATGAGCAGTTCTTC. It translates to CASSLDRVPNEQFF.

This sequence joins TRBV30 and TRBJ1-5, with D unclear. Deletions cut 3 bases from V and 7 bases from J, with 13 bases between. Germline V lookup: CDR1 GTSNPN, CDR2 SVGIG (reference sequence). The CDR3 contains 13 residues. This chain's CDR3 is CAWSDGIDQPQHF. The DNA of the CDR3 is TGTGCCTGGAGCGACGGTATAGACCAGCCCCAGCATTTT.

The V gene is TRBV10-2, the J gene TRBJ2-5, with 8 nucleotides matching TRBD2. Germline CDR1 reads WSHSY; CDR2 reads SAAADI. The CDR3 has 17 amino acids. The trim removed 0 bases at V and 4 bases at J, leaving 10 bases unmatched. For the CDR3, the DNA is TGCGCCAGCAGTGAGTCGATTCCCGGGAGGGCGGGAGAGACCCAGTACTTC. Translated, it gives CASSESIPGRAGETQYF.

The chain uses TRBV30 and TRBJ1-1, with a tentative D call TRBD1 (6 bases). V gave up 0 bases and J gave up 1 base, with 12 bases separating them. The CDR3 runs 15 residues. Germline CDR1 reads GTSNPN; CDR2 reads SVGIG (reference sequence). The CDR3 DNA follows: TGTGCCTGGAGTGTCCTCGTAGGGGGGAACACTGAAGCTTTCTTT. Translated, it gives CAWSVLVGGNTEAFF.

This chain uses TRBV19 with TRBJ1-1; D remains ambiguous. CDR1 is LNHDA and CDR2 is SQIVND in the germline V gene (reference sequence). The CDR3 spans 14 residues. Trimming pared 9 bases from V and 1 base from J, leaving 15 bases between. DNA of the CDR3: TGTGCCAGCCTAGGGTTACAGAAGAACACTGAAGCTTTCTTT. It yields the protein CASLGLQKNTEAFF. Full variable domain (missing parts from reference TRBV19 and TRBJ1-1): DGGITQSPKYLFRKEGQNVTLSCEQNLNHDAMYWYRQDPGQGLRLIYYSQIVNDFQKGDIAEGYSVSREKKESFPLTVTSAQKNPTAFYLCASLGLQKNTEAFFGQGTRLTVV.

In the case of this clone: The junction does not match germline at one end; this may be a read error. DNA of the CDR3: TGTGCTAGCACCCGATTGACAGGGATGGGGGCCACAGATACGCAGTATTTT. Translated, it gives CASTRLTGMGATDTQYF. The chain links TRBV7-7 to TRBJ2-3, with 7 bases that match TRBD1. The CDR3 runs to 17 residues. CDR1 and CDR2 (germline): SSHAT, FNYEAQ (reference sequence).

About this clone itself: The sample holds other DNA sequences that translate to the same CDR3. The chain combines TRBV28 with TRBJ2-2, with D possibly being TRBD2 (6 bases). Germline loops: CDR1 MDHEN, CDR2 SYDVKM. The CDR3 runs to 13 residues. Trimming left V 8 bases short and J 2 bases short, with 9 bases between. CDR3 DNA: TGTGCCAGCCGGGACTCTAACACCGGGGAGCTGTTTTTT. Protein product: CASRDSNTGELFF.

Turning to this clone: This sample also contains other DNA sequences that code for the same CDR3. The CDR3 reads CASSPESYNSPLHF. DNA of the CDR3: TGTGCCAGCTCACCTGAATCCTATAATTCACCCCTCCACTTT. The chain uses TRBV18 and TRBJ1-6; D ambiguous. V lost 3 bases and J 1 base, leaving 4 bases between the germline ends. The length of the CDR3 is 14 residues. Germline V gene data show CDR1 as KGHSH and CDR2 as LQKENI. Full variable domain (outside the CDR3, taken from reference TRBV18 and TRBJ1-6): NAGVMQNPRHLVRRRGQEARLRCSPMKGHSHVYWYRQLPEEGLKFMVYLQKENIIDESGMPKERFSAEFPKEGPSILRIQQVVRGDSAAYFCASSPESYNSPLHFGNGTRLTVT.

As regards this clone: The same CDR3 can be traced to other DNA sequences in this sample. The chain is built from TRBV5-4 and TRBJ2-5; D unclear. V shed 1 base and J shed 1 base, with 8 bases lying between them. This CDR3 contains 14 residues. Germline CDR1 SGHNT, CDR2 YYREEE (reference sequence). Written as DNA, the CDR3 is TGTGCCAGCAGCTTGAGAGGCCCCCAAGAGACCCAGTACTTC. It is translated as CASSLRGPQETQYF.

This clone occurred once. V usage is TRBV5-4 and J usage is TRBJ2-3; 9 nucleotides line up with TRBD2. The length of the CDR3 is 15 residues. Germline V gives CDR1 SGHNT, CDR2 YYREEE (reference sequence). V lost 1 base to trimming and J lost 3 bases; unmatched junction nucleotides: 3. The CDR3 DNA is TGTGCCAGCAGCTTGCCCCTAGCGGGAACAGATACGCAGTATTTT. Protein product: CASSLPLAGTDTQYF.

This chain uses TRBV5-1 with TRBJ2-1, with TRBD1 as a possible D gene (5 bases). This CDR3 comprises 12 residues. The germline V gene encodes CDR1 SGHRS and CDR2 YFSETQ. V was clipped by 4 bases and J by 7 bases, with 9 bases between them. The CDR3 spells CASSTAGNEQFF. The CDR3 nucleotides read TGCGCCAGCAGCACGGCAGGGAATGAGCAGTTCTTC.

The V gene is TRBV7-2, the J gene TRBJ2-3; TRBD1 agrees at 7 bases. The CDR3 consists of 15 residues. From germline, CDR1 is SGHTA and CDR2 FQGNSA. V shed 2 bases and J 2 bases; nucleotides not matched to a gene: 4. In DNA form, the CDR3 reads TGTGCCAGCAGCTTAAGTGGGACAGTCACAGATACGCAGTATTTT. It encodes CASSLSGTVTDTQYF.

V is TRBV19 and J is TRBJ1-1; D not certain. The CDR3 length is 14 residues. The V end was cut by 4 bases, the J end by 7 bases, with 16 bases between. Per the germline V gene, CDR1 is LNHDA and CDR2 is SQIVND (reference sequence). The CDR3 DNA is TGTGCCAGTAGTAAAACCGGGCCCCGGAGTGAAGCTTTCTTT. As protein: CASSKTGPRSEAFF.

The chain employs TRBV10-3 and TRBJ1-1; D uncertain. V lost 3 bases and J lost 5, with 16 bases in between. The germline CDR1 and CDR2 sequences are ENHRY and SYGVKD. This CDR3 spans 15 amino acids. The CDR3 spells CAISDTARRPTEAFF. In DNA, the CDR3 is TGTGCCATCAGTGACACAGCGCGGAGACCAACTGAAGCTTTCTTT.

The chain recombines TRBV28 with TRBJ2-2; no firm D call. Germline V lookup: CDR1 MDHEN, CDR2 SYDVKM. Trimming took off 6 bases at V and 4 bases at J, with 9 bases between the two ends. The CDR3 extends over 13 amino acids. The CDR3 protein is CASSTSPTGELFF. The CDR3 DNA reads as TGTGCCAGCAGCACGAGCCCCACCGGGGAGCTGTTTTTT.

J is TRBJ2-2 and V is TRBV18; TRBD2 might be the D (5 bases). Germline lookup yields CDR1 KGHSH and CDR2 LQKENI. V was clipped by 3 bases and J by 1 base, with 12 bases between them. This CDR3 is built from 16 residues. The CDR3 region is CASSPLRGLNTGELFF. CDR3 DNA: TGTGCCAGCTCACCCTTAAGAGGGCTGAACACCGGGGAGCTGTTTTTT.

The chain uses TRBV5-4 and TRBJ2-3; either TRBD1 or TRBD2 may supply D (6 bases each). V was pared by 6 bases and J by 2 bases, with 16 bases between. The CDR3 is 15 amino acids. Per the germline V gene, CDR1 is SGHNT and CDR2 is YYREEE (reference sequence). The CDR3 is CASNLGGPFTDTQYF. In DNA form, the CDR3 reads TGTGCCAGCAACCTAGGGGGGCCTTTCACAGATACGCAGTATTTT.

The genes are TRBV11-1 and TRBJ1-6; possible D gene TRBD1, 6 bases. The V gene's germline CDR1 is SGHAT and CDR2 FQDESV (reference sequence). V was shortened by 5 bases and J by 8 bases, with 16 bases between the two germline ends. This CDR3 comprises 15 residues. CDR3 DNA sequence: TGTGCCAGCAGCCCAACTGGGACATACTATTCACCCCTCCACTTT. Its translation is CASSPTGTYYSPLHF.

The gene calls are TRBV4-1 and TRBJ2-7, with D possibly being TRBD1 (5 bases). The CDR3 contains 13 residues. Per germline, CDR1 MGHRA and CDR2 YSYEKL. V was cut by 6 bases and J by 2 bases, with 11 bases left in between. In DNA form, the CDR3 reads TGCGCCAGCAGTCGACAGCAGGCCTACGAGCAGTACTTC. Translated: CASSRQQAYEQYF.

J is TRBJ2-7 and V is TRBV5-3; the match to TRBD1 covers 11 bases. TRBV5-3 is classed as an ORF, of uncertain function. The V gene end was trimmed by 3 bases and the J gene end by 0 bases; junction bases not matched to a gene: 5. CDR3 length: 16 residues. The CDR3, as DNA: TGTGCCAGAAGCTGCCCGGGGACAGGGGGCTCCTACGAGCAGTACTTC. It codes for CARSCPGTGGSYEQYF.

The CDR3 DNA is TGTGCCAGCAGTTACTCGGGGACAGGGCGCAACGAGCAGTACTTC. Residues: CASSYSGTGRNEQYF. This rearrangement joins TRBV6-5 to TRBJ2-7, with 9 nucleotides matching TRBD1. The V and J ends lost 0 bases and 5 bases, in that order; junction bases with no gene match: 5. Germline-derived CDR1 and CDR2 are MNHEY and SVGAGI. The CDR3 totals 15 residues.

The chain couples TRBV28 to TRBJ2-7; possibly TRBD1 or TRBD2 for D (6 bases each). The CDR3 has 15 residues. V gave up 1 base and J gave up 2 bases, with 12 bases separating them. Germline V gene sequence: CDR1 MDHEN, CDR2 SYDVKM. The CDR3 nucleotides read TGTGCCAGCAGTTTATACCGGGGGCGGGCCTACGAGCAGTACTTC. As protein: CASSLYRGRAYEQYF.